The subject of this entry is one T cell receptor beta chain. This sample was included in a study of beta chain features in type 1 diabetes. Study-wide context: The examined sorted cells totaled about 110 million across samples.

CDR1 is SGHNT and CDR2 is YYREEE in the germline V gene (reference sequence). This CDR3 contains 16 residues. Trimming took 4 bases from V and 0 from J, leaving 15 bases between them. Each population that was sorted was more than 98% pure. Reverse transcribing all isolated RNA meant expressed TCRB transcripts were sequenced. Clones were sequenced by immunoSEQ multiplex PCR, and TCRdb holds only the in-frame ones, with some missing. The sample has approximately 44,000 clones, approximately 56% seen once; the top ten hold roughly 2%. This clonotype was sampled from a young woman in good health. Sequenced: Tregs from blood. J is TRBJ2-3 and V is TRBV5-4; D is ambiguous. In nucleotides, the CDR3 is TGTGCCAGCAGCCCACAGCAGTCCGGAAGCACAGATACGCAGTATTTT. Its protein product is CASSPQQSGSTDTQYF.